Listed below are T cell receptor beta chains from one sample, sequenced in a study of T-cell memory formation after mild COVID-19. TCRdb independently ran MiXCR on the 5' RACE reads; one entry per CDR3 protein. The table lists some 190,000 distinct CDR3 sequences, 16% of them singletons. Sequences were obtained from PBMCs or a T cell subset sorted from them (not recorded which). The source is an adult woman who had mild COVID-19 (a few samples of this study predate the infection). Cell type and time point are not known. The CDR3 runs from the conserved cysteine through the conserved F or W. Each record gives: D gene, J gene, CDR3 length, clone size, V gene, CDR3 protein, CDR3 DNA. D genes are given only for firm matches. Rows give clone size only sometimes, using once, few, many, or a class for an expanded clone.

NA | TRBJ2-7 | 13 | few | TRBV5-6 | CASSPFNKDEQYF | TGTGCCAGCAGCCCCTTTAACAAAGACGAGCAGTACTTC
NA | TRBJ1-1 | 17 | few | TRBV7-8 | CASSSDRIAAEDTEAFF | TGTGCCAGCAGCTCCGACAGGATTGCCGCGGAAGACACTGAAGCTTTCTTT
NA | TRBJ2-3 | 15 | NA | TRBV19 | CASRRRGRSGDTQYF | TGTGCCAGTAGAAGACGGGGGCGCTCAGGGGATACGCAGTATTTT
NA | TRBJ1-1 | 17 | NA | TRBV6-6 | CASSNPRQGGGKGEAFF | TGTGCCAGCAGCAACCCCCGGCAGGGAGGTGGAAAGGGTGAAGCTTTCTTT
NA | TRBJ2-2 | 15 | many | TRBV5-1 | CASSPRAGSTGELFF | TGCGCCAGCAGCCCTAGGGCCGGGAGCACCGGGGAGCTGTTTTTT
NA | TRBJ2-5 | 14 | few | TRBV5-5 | CASTLGPGKETQYF | TGTGCCAGCACCTTGGGGCCGGGCAAAGAGACCCAGTACTTC
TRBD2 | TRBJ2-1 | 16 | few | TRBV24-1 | CATSDWVAGGDNEQFF | TGTGCCACCAGTGATTGGGTAGCGGGAGGCGACAATGAGCAGTTCTTC
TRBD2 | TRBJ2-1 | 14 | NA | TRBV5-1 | CASSVAGAYNEQFF | TGCGCCAGCAGCGTAGCGGGAGCCTACAATGAGCAGTTCTTC
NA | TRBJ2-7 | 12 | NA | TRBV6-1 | CASRGTTYEQYF | TGTGCCAGCAGGGGCACCACCTACGAGCAGTACTTC
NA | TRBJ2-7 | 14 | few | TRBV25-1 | CASGVDGSSYEQYF | TGTGCCAGCGGCGTAGATGGGAGCTCCTACGAGCAGTACTTC
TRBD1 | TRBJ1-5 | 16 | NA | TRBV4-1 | CASSQDPGTGHQPQHF | TGCGCCAGCAGCCAAGACCCCGGGACAGGGCATCAGCCCCAGCATTTT
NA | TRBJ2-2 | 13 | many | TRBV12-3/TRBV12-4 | CASTLGVTGELFF | TGTGCCAGCACCTTGGGAGTTACCGGGGAGCTGTTTTTT
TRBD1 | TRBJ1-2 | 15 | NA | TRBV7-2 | CASSSSGQGGGGYTF | TGTGCCAGCAGCTCGTCCGGACAGGGGGGCGGTGGCTACACCTTC
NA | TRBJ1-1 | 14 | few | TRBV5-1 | CASSFRDGNTEAFF | TGCGCCAGCAGCTTCCGGGACGGGAACACTGAAGCTTTCTTT
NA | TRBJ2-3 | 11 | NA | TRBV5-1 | CASRAGDTQYF | TGCGCCTCCAGGGCCGGAGATACGCAGTATTTT
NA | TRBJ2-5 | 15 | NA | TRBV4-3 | CASSQNLDSKETQYF | TGCGCCAGCAGCCAAAATCTGGACAGCAAAGAGACCCAGTACTTC
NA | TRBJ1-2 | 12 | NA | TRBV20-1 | CSAADQGMGYTF | TGCAGTGCGGCTGATCAGGGGATGGGCTACACCTTC
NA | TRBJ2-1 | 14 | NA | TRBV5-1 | CASSSQGSRNEQFF | TGCGCCAGCAGCTCCCAGGGTAGTAGGAATGAGCAGTTCTTC
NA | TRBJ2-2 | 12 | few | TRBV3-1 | CASSPGGRELFF | TGTGCCAGCAGCCCCGGGGGTCGGGAGCTGTTTTTT
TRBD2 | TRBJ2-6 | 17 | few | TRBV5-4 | CASSLAGGFSGANVLTF | TGTGCCAGCAGCTTAGCGGGAGGGTTCTCTGGGGCCAACGTCCTGACTTTC
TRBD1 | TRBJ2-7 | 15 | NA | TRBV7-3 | CASSLTPDRAHEQYF | TGTGCCAGCAGCTTAACCCCGGACAGGGCCCACGAGCAGTACTTC
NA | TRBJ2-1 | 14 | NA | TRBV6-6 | CASSYMGSQNEQFF | TGTGCCAGCAGTTACATGGGCAGCCAAAATGAGCAGTTCTTC
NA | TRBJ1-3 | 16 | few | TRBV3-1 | CASSPSRRDSGNTIYF | TGTGCCAGCAGCCCCAGCCGCCGCGACTCTGGAAACACCATATATTTT
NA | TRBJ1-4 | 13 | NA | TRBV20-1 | CSAATSVNEKLFF | TGCAGTGCTGCTACGTCTGTTAATGAAAAACTGTTTTTT
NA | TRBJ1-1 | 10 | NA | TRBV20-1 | CSAKGPGAFF | TGCAGTGCTAAGGGTCCGGGAGCTTTCTTT
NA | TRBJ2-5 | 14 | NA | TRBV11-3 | CASSLGGASHIQYF | TGTGCCAGCAGCTTAGGAGGGGCTAGCCATATCCAGTACTTC
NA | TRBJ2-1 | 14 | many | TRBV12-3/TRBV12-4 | CASSRLSAYNEQFF | TGTGCCAGCAGCCGTCTAAGCGCCTACAATGAGCAGTTCTTC